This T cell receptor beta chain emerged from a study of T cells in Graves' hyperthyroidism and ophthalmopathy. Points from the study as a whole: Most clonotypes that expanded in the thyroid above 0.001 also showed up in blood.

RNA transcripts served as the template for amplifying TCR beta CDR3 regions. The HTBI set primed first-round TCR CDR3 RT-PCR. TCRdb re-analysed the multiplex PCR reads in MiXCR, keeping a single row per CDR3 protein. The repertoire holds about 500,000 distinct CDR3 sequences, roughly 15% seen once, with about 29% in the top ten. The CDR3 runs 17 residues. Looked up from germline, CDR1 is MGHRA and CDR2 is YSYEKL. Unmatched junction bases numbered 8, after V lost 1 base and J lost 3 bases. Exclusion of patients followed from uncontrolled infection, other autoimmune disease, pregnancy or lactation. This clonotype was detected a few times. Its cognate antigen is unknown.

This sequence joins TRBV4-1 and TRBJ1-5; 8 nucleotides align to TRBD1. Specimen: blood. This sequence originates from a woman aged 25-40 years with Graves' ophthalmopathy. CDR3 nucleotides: TGCGCCAGCAGCCAAGGGAGACAGGGGACCATCAATCAGCCCCAGCATTTT. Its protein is CASSQGRQGTINQPQHF.